The sequence of this T cell receptor beta chain was determined in a study of blood T cells in healthy people across ages. Per the germline V gene, CDR1 is MNHEY and CDR2 is SMNVEV (reference sequence). The CDR3 has 13 residues. V was shortened by 7 bases and J by 0 bases, with 6 bases between the two germline ends. This clonotype showed up just a few times. With a J-beta primer mix and a sample-barcoded 5' primer, a second PCR ran roughly 6 to 12 cycles. TCRdb independently ran MiXCR on the 5' RACE reads; one entry per CDR3 protein. This table has more than 650,000 distinct CDR3 sequences, roughly 25% appearing once. The data also belong to a second study, concerning T cells of mothers and their children.

The sequence derives from a boy aged 5 to 17 in good health. The gene calls are TRBV27 and TRBJ1-4; no firm D call. Specimen: blood. The CDR3 loop reads CASKTATNEKLFF. For the CDR3, the DNA is TGTGCCAGCAAGACTGCAACTAATGAAAAACTGTTTTTT.